The clone carrying this T cell receptor (beta chain) was recorded at least ten times. The TCRbeta library was prepared with unique molecular identifiers. Via MiXCR, TCRdb re-called the PCR reads, giving one row per CDR3 protein. The sample has roughly 190,000 distinct CDR3 sequences; about 14% are singletons. With 0 bases clipped from V and 9 bases from J, the junction kept 17 bases outside the gene matches. This CDR3 has 18 residues. CDR1 and CDR2 from the germline V gene are DFQATT and SNEGSKA (reference sequence). The sample comes from a study of T-cell reconstitution after alpha-beta-depleted transplantation in children.

The chain links TRBV20-1 to TRBJ1-6; 7 bases line up with TRBD1. The sequence was obtained from a human donor who donated a stem cell graft to a child with acute lymphoblastic leukemia. The source material was PBMCs from the stem cell graft donor, sampled from the stem cell graft. The chain's CDR3 is CSARDSAEGTATGSPLHF. The CDR3 region has the DNA TGCAGTGCTAGAGATTCTGCGGAAGGGACAGCGACTGGTTCACCCCTCCACTTT.